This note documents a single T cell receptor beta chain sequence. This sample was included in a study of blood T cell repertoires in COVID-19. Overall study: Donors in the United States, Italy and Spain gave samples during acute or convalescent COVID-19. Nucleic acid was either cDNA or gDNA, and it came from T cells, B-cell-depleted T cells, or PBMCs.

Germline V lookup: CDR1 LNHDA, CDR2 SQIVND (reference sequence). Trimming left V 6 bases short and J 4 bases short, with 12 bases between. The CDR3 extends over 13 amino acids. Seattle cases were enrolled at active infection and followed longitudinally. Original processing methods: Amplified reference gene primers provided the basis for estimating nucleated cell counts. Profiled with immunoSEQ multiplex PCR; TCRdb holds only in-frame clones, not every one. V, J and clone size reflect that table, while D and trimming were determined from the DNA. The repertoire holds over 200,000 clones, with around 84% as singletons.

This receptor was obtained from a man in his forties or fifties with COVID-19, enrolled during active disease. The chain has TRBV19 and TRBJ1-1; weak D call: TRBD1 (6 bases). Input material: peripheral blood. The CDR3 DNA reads TGTGCCAGTAGCCCAGGACAGAGCACTGAAGCTTTCTTT. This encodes CASSPGQSTEAFF.